A selection of T cell receptor beta chains follows, all from one sample in a study of blood T cell repertoires in COVID-19. This table comes from immunoSEQ multiplex PCR, and its TCRdb copy is limited to in-frame clones, with some not included. The sample lists tens of thousands of clones, more than 85% seen once, with around 5.5% in the top ten. The source material was peripheral blood. All receptors derive from a man older than 75 in a cohort sampled during active COVID-19. The CDR3 runs from the conserved cysteine through the conserved F or W. A D gene is named only where the DNA matches it firmly. Only some rows state a clone size, as once, few, many or a class for expanded clones.

j_call,clone_size,d_call,v_call,cdr3_nt,cdr3_aa
TRBJ1-3,.,.,TRBV5-4,TGTGCCAGCAGCTTGGAGAACAGCCTCTCTGGAAACACCATATATTTT,CASSLENSLSGNTIYF
TRBJ2-7,.,TRBD2,TRBV5-1,TGCGCCAGCAGCCCACTGACGGGGGGTGGGACCTACGAGCAGTACTTC,CASSPLTGGGTYEQYF
TRBJ1-1,.,TRBD1,TRBV6-5,TGTGCCAGCAGTTACTCCGGTCAGGGGGGTAACACTGAAGCTTTCTTT,CASSYSGQGGNTEAFF
TRBJ2-7,.,TRBD2,TRBV11-3,TGTGCCAGCAGCTTAGCGGGAGGAACCTACGAGCAGTACTTC,CASSLAGGTYEQYF
TRBJ2-1,.,TRBD2,TRBV3-1/TRBV3-2,TGTGCCAGCAGCCAATCCCCCGGGTTAGGGACTAGCTACAATGAGCAGTTCTTC,CASSQSPGLGTSYNEQFF
TRBJ2-5,.,.,TRBV3-1/TRBV3-2,TGTGCCAATAACAGGGTCCAAGAGACCCAGTACTTC,CANNRVQETQYF
TRBJ1-2,.,.,TRBV30,TGTGCCTGGAGTGTACTCGAGTTCGGGGGCTACACCTTC,CAWSVLEFGGYTF
TRBJ2-1,few,TRBD2,TRBV10-1,TGCGCCAGCAGCCCAGTTAGTAGCGGGGGTCACAATGAGCAGTTCTTC,CASSPVSSGGHNEQFF
TRBJ1-1,.,TRBD1,TRBV5-4,TGTGCCAGCAGTCAAGACAGGGGATACGTAGCTTTCTTT,CASSQDRGYVAFF
TRBJ2-2,.,.,TRBV27,TGTGCCAGCAGTTTATACTATGGGGGGAGTAATGTAAAGACCGGGGAGCTGTTTTTT,CASSLYYGGSNVKTGELFF
TRBJ1-5,.,.,TRBV27,TGTGCCAGCAGGAGATATAGCAATCAGCCCCAGCATTTT,CASRRYSNQPQHF
TRBJ1-1,.,.,TRBV6-5,TGTGCCAGCAGTACATCCGGGACATCGAACACTGAAGCTTTCTTT,CASSTSGTSNTEAFF
TRBJ2-2,.,TRBD1,TRBV7-7,TGTGCCAGCAGCTTAGCACAGGGGGACACCGGGGAGCTGTTTTTT,CASSLAQGDTGELFF
TRBJ2-5,.,TRBD1,TRBV28,TGTGCCAGCAGGGGACAGAAAGAGACCCAGTACTTC,CASRGQKETQYF
TRBJ2-1,.,TRBD1,TRBV7-2,TGTGCCAGCAGCACCCGACAGGGGCCGGCCTACAATGAGCAGTTCTTC,CASSTRQGPAYNEQFF
TRBJ2-3,.,.,TRBV11-2,TGTGCCAGCAGCTTTTCAACAGATACGCAGTATTTT,CASSFSTDTQYF
TRBJ2-6,few,TRBD1,TRBV2,TGTGCCAGCGTTGAAGGGACAGGGGTCTCTGGGGCCAACGTCCTGACTTTC,CASVEGTGVSGANVLTF
TRBJ2-7,.,.,TRBV30,TGTGCCTGGAGTTTTACCCGGGACTCCTACGAGCAGTACTTC,CAWSFTRDSYEQYF
TRBJ2-2,.,.,TRBV30,TGTGCCTTCACCTCGGACAGCGCGAACACCGGGGAGCTGTTTTTT,CAFTSDSANTGELFF
TRBJ1-6,.,.,TRBV18,TGTGCCAGCTCACCGGATAGCAGGGACTCCTATAATTCACCCCTCCACTTT,CASSPDSRDSYNSPLHF
TRBJ2-7,.,TRBD1,TRBV30,TGTGCCTTCACCGCCGGGACAGGGGTCCTTGAGCAGTACTTC,CAFTAGTGVLEQYF
TRBJ2-3,.,TRBD2,TRBV6-2/TRBV6-3,TGTGCCAGCAGTTACTCTCGGGAGCGGGGGGGCACAGATACGCAGTATTTT,CASSYSRERGGTDTQYF
TRBJ1-2,.,.,TRBV21-1,TGTGCCAGCAGGAGACAGTATGGCTACACCTTC,CASRRQYGYTF
TRBJ2-1,.,TRBD1,TRBV6-2/TRBV6-3,TGTGCCAGCAGTTACGAGGCGGGTGGGACAGGGAGAGTCAATGAGCAGTTCTTC,CASSYEAGGTGRVNEQFF
TRBJ1-4,.,.,TRBV5-1,TGCGCCAGCAGCATCCAGGGGACGGAAGAAAAACTGTTTTTT,CASSIQGTEEKLFF
TRBJ2-3,.,.,TRBV7-2,TGTGCCAGCAGCTTAGGTCGACAGTCAGATACGCAGTATTTT,CASSLGRQSDTQYF
TRBJ2-5,once,.,TRBV7-2,TGTGCCAGCAGCTTAGCGCGGCAAGAGACCCAGTACTTC,CASSLARQETQYF
TRBJ1-3,.,.,TRBV6-4,TGTGCCAGCAGTGACGTAGGGAGGAACACCATATATTTT,CASSDVGRNTIYF
TRBJ2-2,.,.,TRBV29-1,TGCAGCGTTGCGTTTAGCGGCGGCACCGGGGAGCTGTTTTTT,CSVAFSGGTGELFF
TRBJ1-3,.,.,TRBV2,TGTGCCAGCAGGGTAGGGGGCTCTGGAAACACCATATATTTT,CASRVGGSGNTIYF
TRBJ1-1,.,.,TRBV3-1/TRBV3-2,TGTGCCAGCAGTGGGGGGGCGGACACTGAAGCTTTCTTT,CASSGGADTEAFF
TRBJ2-3,.,TRBD2,TRBV19,TGTGCCAGTAGTCTCCCCGGTCTGGCGGGAGGACCAGATACGCAGTATTTT,CASSLPGLAGGPDTQYF
TRBJ2-1,once,TRBD1,TRBV6-5,TGTGCCAGCAGTCGCCGACAGGGAGTGAATGAGCAGTTCTTC,CASSRRQGVNEQFF
TRBJ1-4,.,TRBD1,TRBV14,TGTGCCAGCAGGCAGGGGGTCGGTGAAAAACTGTTTTTT,CASRQGVGEKLFF
TRBJ2-5,.,.,TRBV4-1,TGCGCCAGCAGCCAAGATCGCGGGGCCCGAGGGCAGTTAGAGACCCAGTACTTC,CASSQDRGARGQLETQYF
TRBJ1-1,.,.,TRBV30,TGTGCCTGGAGTCATCCGGGGGGCCTGGCTGAAGCTTTCTTT,CAWSHPGGLAEAFF
TRBJ1-1,.,TRBD1,TRBV4-1,TGCGCCAGCAGCCAATTGTGGACAGGGGCTCCTGAAGCTTTCTTT,CASSQLWTGAPEAFF
TRBJ1-1,once,.,TRBV7-8,TGTGCCAGCAGCTTATTTTCCAGGGTTACTGAAGCTTTCTTT,CASSLFSRVTEAFF
TRBJ2-3,.,TRBD2,TRBV29-1,TGCAGCGTTTCCGGGACTAGCGGGGGAACAGATACGCAGTATTTT,CSVSGTSGGTDTQYF
TRBJ2-2,.,TRBD2,TRBV19,TGTGCCAGTAGTATCACTAGCGGGATCACCGGGGAGCTGTTTTTT,CASSITSGITGELFF
TRBJ2-1,.,TRBD1,TRBV7-3,TGTGCCAGCAGCTTAACTGGGGACAGTAAACTCAATGAGCAGTTCTTC,CASSLTGDSKLNEQFF
TRBJ1-2,.,.,TRBV7-9,TGTGCCAGCCGCCCTCGGGGGGCGGACTATGGCTACACCTTC,CASRPRGADYGYTF
TRBJ1-4,.,TRBD1,TRBV28,TGTGCCAGCAGCCTGGACAGGGCAACTAATGAAAAACTGTTTTTT,CASSLDRATNEKLFF
TRBJ2-3,.,.,TRBV21-1,TGTGCCAGCAGGACCCCTCATTTGGGACAGGGTGGCACAGATACGCAGTATTTT,CASRTPHLGQGGTDTQYF
TRBJ2-3,.,TRBD1,TRBV6-2/TRBV6-3,TGTGCCAGCAGTTATCCCCCCACAGGGGTGTTAACAGATACGCAGTATTTT,CASSYPPTGVLTDTQYF
TRBJ1-1,.,.,TRBV4-1,TGCGCCAGCAGCCGTCGACAGAACACTGAAGCTTTCTTT,CASSRRQNTEAFF
TRBJ1-1,.,.,TRBV4-2,TGTGCCAGCAGCCAAGATCTAGGTTTGAACACTGAAGCTTTCTTT,CASSQDLGLNTEAFF
TRBJ2-5,.,TRBD1,TRBV19,TGTGCCAGTAGTATCTACGGGACAGGGTCGCGGGAGACCCAGTACTTC,CASSIYGTGSRETQYF
TRBJ2-5,once,TRBD1,TRBV6-6,TGTGCCAGCAGTCTCGGGACAGGGACAGAGACCCAGTACTTC,CASSLGTGTETQYF
TRBJ2-1,.,TRBD1,TRBV30,TGTGCCTGGAGTGCCGGGACAGGGACGTCGAATGAGCAGTTCTTC,CAWSAGTGTSNEQFF
TRBJ2-1,.,.,TRBV10-3,TGTGCCATCGGGGCTGCGACGGGGGACAATGAGCAGTTCTTC,CAIGAATGDNEQFF
TRBJ2-1,.,.,TRBV24-1,TGTGCCACCAGTGATTTGGGGCACCGGGAGAAGGACTACAATGAGCAGTTCTTC,CATSDLGHREKDYNEQFF
TRBJ2-3,.,TRBD2,TRBV7-9,TGTGCCAGCAGCTGGCCGCTAGCGGGTCCTAGCACAGATACGCAGTATTTT,CASSWPLAGPSTDTQYF
TRBJ2-7,.,TRBD2,TRBV27,TGTGCCAGCAGTACTCCTAGCGGGAGGGCCTACGAGCAGTACTTC,CASSTPSGRAYEQYF
TRBJ2-2,few,.,TRBV6-5,TGTGCCAGCAGTTACTCGCCGGCAGGCGGGGAGCTGTTTTTT,CASSYSPAGGELFF
TRBJ1-1,.,TRBD1,TRBV6-5,TGTGCCAGCAGTTACTCGATAGGGGGCGGAAACACTGAAGCTTTCTTT,CASSYSIGGGNTEAFF
TRBJ2-7,.,.,TRBV5-6,TGTGCCAGCAGCTTGGATGGAGCCTCCTACGAGCAGTACTTC,CASSLDGASYEQYF